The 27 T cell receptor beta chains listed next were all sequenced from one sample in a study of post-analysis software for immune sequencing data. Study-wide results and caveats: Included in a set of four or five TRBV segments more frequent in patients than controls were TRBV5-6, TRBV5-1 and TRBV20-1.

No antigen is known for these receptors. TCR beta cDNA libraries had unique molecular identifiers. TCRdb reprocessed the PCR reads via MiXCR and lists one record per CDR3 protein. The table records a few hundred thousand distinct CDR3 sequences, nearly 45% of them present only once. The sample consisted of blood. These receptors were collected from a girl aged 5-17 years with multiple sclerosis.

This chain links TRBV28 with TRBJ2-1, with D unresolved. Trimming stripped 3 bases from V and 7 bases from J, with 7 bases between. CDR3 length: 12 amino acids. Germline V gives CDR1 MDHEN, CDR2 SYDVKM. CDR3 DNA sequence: TGTGCCAGCAGTTTCCGGGCTAATGAGCAGTTCTTC. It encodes CASSFRANEQFF.

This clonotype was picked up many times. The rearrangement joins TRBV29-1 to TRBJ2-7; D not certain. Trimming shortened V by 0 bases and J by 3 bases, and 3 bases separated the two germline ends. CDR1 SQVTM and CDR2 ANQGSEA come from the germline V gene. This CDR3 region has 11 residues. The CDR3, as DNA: TGCAGCGTTGAAGACAGCTACGAGCAGTACTTC. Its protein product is CSVEDSYEQYF.

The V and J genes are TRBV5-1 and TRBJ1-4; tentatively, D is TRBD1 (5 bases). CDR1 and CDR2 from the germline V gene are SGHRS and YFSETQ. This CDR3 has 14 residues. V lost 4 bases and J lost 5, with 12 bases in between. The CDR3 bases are TGCGCCAGCAGCCGGGACGGAAAGAATGAAAAACTGTTTTTT. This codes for CASSRDGKNEKLFF.

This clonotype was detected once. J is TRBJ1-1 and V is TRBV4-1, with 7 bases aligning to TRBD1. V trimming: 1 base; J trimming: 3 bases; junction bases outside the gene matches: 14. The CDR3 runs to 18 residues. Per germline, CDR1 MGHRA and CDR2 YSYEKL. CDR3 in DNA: TGCGCCAGCAGCCAAGGTACAGGGGACGCGAGGTTGGACACTGAAGCTTTCTTT. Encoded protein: CASSQGTGDARLDTEAFF.

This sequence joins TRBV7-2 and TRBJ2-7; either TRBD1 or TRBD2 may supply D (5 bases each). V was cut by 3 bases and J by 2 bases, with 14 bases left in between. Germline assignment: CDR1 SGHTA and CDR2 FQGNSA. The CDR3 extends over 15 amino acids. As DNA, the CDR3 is TGTGCCAGCAGCTTTATCGGGACGGTCGCCTACGAGCAGTACTTC. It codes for CASSFIGTVAYEQYF.

CDR3 in amino acids: CASSLNSAETQYF. The DNA of the CDR3 is TGTGCCAGCAGTTTGAATAGCGCGGAGACCCAGTACTTC. The chain combines TRBV12-3 or TRBV12-4 with TRBJ2-7; D is perhaps TRBD2 (5 bases). The end of the DNA aligns better with TRBJ2-5, so the J call may be wrong. The CDR3 extends over 13 amino acids.

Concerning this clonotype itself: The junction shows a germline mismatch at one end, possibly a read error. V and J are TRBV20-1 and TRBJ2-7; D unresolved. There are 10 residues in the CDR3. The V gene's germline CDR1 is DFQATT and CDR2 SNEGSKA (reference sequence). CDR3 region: CSALTGERYF. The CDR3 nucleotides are TGCAGTGCACTTACTGGAGAGCGGTACTTC.

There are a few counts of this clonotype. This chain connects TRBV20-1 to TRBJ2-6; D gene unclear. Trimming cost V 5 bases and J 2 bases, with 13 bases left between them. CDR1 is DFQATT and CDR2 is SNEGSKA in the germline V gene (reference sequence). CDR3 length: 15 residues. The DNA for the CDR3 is TGCAGTGCTCTCCGTAACCTCGCTGGGGCCAACGTCCTGACTTTC. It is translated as CSALRNLAGANVLTF.

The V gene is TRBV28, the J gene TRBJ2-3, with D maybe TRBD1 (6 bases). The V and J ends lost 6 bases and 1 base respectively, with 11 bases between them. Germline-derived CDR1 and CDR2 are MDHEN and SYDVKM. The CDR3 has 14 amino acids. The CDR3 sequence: CASRARGGTDTQYF. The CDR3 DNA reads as TGTGCCAGCAGGGCCAGGGGTGGCACAGATACGCAGTATTTT. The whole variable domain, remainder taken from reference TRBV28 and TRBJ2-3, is DVKVTQSSRYLVKRTGEKVFLECVQDMDHENMFWYRQDPGLGLRLIYFSYDVKMKEKGDIPEGYSVSREKKERFSLILESASTNQTSMYLCASRARGGTDTQYFGPGTRLTVL.

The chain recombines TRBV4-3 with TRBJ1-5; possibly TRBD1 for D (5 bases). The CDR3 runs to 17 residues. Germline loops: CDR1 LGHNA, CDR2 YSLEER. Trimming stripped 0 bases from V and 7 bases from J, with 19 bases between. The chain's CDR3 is CASSQDRTAGGGQPQHF. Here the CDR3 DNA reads TGCGCCAGCAGCCAAGATCGCACGGCTGGGGGAGGGCAGCCCCAGCATTTT.

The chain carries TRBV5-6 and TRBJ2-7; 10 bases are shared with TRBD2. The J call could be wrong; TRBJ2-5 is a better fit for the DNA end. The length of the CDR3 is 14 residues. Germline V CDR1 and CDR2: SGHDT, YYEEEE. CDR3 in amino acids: CASSLLAGYETQYF. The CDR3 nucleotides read TGTGCCAGCAGCTTACTAGCGGGATATGAGACCCAGTACTTC.

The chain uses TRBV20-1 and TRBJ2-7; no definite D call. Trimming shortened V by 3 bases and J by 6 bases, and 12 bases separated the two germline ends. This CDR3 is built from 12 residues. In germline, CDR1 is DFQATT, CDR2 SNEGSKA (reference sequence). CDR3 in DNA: TGCAGTGCTAGCGGTTCAGGTTTCGAGCAGTACTTC. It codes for CSASGSGFEQYF.

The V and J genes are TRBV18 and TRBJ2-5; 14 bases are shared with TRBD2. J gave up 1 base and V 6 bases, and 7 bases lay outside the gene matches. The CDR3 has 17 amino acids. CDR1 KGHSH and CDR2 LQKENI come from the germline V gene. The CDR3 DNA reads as TGTGCCAGCTCCGGACTAGCGGGAGGTTCAGGCCAAGAGACCCAGTACTTC. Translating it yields CASSGLAGGSGQETQYF.

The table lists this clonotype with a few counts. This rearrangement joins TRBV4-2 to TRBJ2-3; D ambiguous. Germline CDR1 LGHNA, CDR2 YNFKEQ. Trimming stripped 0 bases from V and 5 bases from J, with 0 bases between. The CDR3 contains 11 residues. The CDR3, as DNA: TGTGCCAGCAGCCAAGAAGATACGCAGTATTTT. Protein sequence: CASSQEDTQYF.

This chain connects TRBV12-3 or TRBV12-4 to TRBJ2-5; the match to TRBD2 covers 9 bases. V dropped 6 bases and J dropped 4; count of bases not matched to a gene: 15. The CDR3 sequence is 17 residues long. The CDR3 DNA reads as TGTGCCAGCAGCACCGCGAGACTAGCGGTAGTCGGAGAGACCCAGTACTTC. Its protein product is CASSTARLAVVGETQYF.

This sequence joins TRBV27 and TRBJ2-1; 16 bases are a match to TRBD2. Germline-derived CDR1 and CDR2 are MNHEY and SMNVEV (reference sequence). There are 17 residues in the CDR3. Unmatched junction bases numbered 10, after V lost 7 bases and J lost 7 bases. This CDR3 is CASTWGLAGGPCNEQFF. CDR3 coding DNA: TGTGCCAGCACCTGGGGACTAGCGGGAGGGCCTTGTAATGAGCAGTTCTTC.

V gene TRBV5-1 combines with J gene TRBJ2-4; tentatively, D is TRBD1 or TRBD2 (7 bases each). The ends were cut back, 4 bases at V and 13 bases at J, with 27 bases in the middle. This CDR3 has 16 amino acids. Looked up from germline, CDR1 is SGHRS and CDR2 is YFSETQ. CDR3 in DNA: TGCGCCAGCAGCCCAAGGGGGGGCAGGGGGGTCATTGAGCAGTACTTC. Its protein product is CASSPRGGRGVIEQYF.

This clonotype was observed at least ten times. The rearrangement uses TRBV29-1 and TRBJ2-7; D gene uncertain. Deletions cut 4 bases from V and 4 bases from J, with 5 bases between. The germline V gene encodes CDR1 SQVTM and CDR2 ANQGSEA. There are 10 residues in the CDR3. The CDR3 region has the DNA TGCAGCGTTGGAAGTTACGAGCAGTACTTC. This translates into CSVGSYEQYF.

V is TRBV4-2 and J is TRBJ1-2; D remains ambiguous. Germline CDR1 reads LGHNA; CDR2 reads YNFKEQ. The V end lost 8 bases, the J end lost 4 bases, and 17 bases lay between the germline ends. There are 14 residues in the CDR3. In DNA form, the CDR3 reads TGTGCCAGCCGAGGCACTAGGCCCCTCTATGGCTACACCTTC. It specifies CASRGTRPLYGYTF.

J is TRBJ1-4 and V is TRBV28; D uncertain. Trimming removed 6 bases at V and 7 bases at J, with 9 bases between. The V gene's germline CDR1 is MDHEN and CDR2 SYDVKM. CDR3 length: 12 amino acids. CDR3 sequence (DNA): TGTGCCAGCAGGTCGGGTTTTGAAAAACTGTTTTTT. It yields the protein CASRSGFEKLFF.

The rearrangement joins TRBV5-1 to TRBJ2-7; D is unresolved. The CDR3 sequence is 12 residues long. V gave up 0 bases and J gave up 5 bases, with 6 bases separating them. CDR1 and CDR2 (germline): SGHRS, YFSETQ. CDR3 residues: CASSLVYHEQYF. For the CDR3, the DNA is TGCGCCAGCAGCTTGGTTTACCACGAGCAGTACTTC.

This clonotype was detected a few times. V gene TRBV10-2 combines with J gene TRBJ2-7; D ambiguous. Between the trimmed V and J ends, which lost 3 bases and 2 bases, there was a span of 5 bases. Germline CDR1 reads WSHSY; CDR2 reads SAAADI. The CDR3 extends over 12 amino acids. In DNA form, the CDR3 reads TGCGCCAGCAGTGACCCCCCCTACGAGCAGTACTTC. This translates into CASSDPPYEQYF.

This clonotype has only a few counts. For the CDR3, the DNA is TGTGCCAGCAGCCCCAAGACCGGTTCCTACGAGCAGTACTTC. Translated: CASSPKTGSYEQYF. The genes are TRBV9 and TRBJ2-7; D gene unclear. CDR3 length: 14 residues. Germline assignment: CDR1 SGDLS and CDR2 YYNGEE. V was shortened by 4 bases and J by 1 base, with 12 bases between the two germline ends.

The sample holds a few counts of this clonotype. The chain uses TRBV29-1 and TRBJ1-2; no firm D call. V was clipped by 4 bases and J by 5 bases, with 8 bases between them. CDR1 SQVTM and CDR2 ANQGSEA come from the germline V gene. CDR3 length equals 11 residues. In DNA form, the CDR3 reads TGCAGCGTTGGCTCGGCTTATGGCTACACCTTC. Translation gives CSVGSAYGYTF. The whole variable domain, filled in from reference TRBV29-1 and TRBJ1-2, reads SAVISQKPSRDICQRGTSLTIQCQVDSQVTMMFWYRQQPGQSLTLIATANQGSEATYESGFVIDKFPISRPNLTFSTLTVSNMSPEDSSIYLCSVGSAYGYTFGSGTRLTVV.

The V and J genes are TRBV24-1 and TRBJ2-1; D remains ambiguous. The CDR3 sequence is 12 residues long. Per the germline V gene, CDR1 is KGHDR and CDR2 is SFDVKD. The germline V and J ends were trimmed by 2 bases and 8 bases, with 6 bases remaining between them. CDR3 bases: TGTGCCACCAGTGATTCTAGGGATGAGCAGTTCTTC. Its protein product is CATSDSRDEQFF.

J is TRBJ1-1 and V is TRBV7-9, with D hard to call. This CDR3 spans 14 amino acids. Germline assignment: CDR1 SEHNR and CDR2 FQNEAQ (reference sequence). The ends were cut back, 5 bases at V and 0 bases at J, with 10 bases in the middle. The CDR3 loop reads CASSEQSMNTEAFF. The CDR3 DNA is TGTGCCAGCAGCGAACAGAGCATGAACACTGAAGCTTTCTTT.

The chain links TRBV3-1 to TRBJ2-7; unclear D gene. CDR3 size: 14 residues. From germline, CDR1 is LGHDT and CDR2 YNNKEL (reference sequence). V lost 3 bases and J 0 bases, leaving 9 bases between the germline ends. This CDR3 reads CASSQRSVSYEQYF. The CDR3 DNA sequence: TGTGCCAGCAGCCAGAGGAGCGTCTCCTACGAGCAGTACTTC.